This T cell receptor (beta chain) was recovered during a study of response to subunit inactivated influenza vaccine (dated 2018 in TCRdb). Some background on the complete study: To follow how T cells responded to a trivalent subunit inactivated influenza vaccine, the researchers relied on deep quantitative profiling of the T cell receptor repertoire.

Libraries came from RT-PCR. The sequencer listed for this sample is Illumina HiSeq 2500. TCRdb trimmed public reads at Q25 via fastp, called clones via MiXCR and kept in-frame beta chains. Records with the same CDR3 protein are collapsed into one entry carrying the most frequent genes and DNA. Counted in this sample were approximately 230,000 distinct CDR3 sequences; 10% to 15% of them appeared once. Over 6.5% of the sample is taken by the ten largest. There are many counts of this clonotype. The target of this receptor is not known. Base qualities are not provided; no much larger clone lies one nucleotide away. The cysteine opens and the phenylalanine closes a CDR3 of 16 amino acids. Only the CDR3 portion is preserved as DNA: 48 bases, with reading frame beginning at the first base. CDR1 and CDR2 (LGHDT, YNNKEL) derive from the germline V gene (reference sequence). The germline V and J ends show losses of 5 bases and 7 bases respectively, and no gene match explains 8 bases of the junction.

The paper as a whole reports these results and caveats: The authors proposed that each seasonal influenza vaccination may bring in only a limited number of new T cells.

The material was non-naive T cells sorted from PBMCs, obtained around 14 days before vaccination. This specimen's cell subset or site label, per the study, means: memory T cell fraction. This sequence uses TRBV3-1 and TRBJ1-4; 12 nucleotides in the junction match TRBD1. The origin of this receptor is a man in his forties or fifties who received an inactivated influenza vaccine. Donor details come from another sample of the same person, matched by shared clones. The sequenced DNA: TGTGCCAGCAGCTCCGGGACAGGGGGCTCGATTGAAAAACTGTTTTTT. Its protein is CASSSGTGGSIEKLFF. Reference TRBV3-1 and TRBJ1-4 genes cover what lies past the CDR3, so the full variable domain is DTAVSQTPKYLVTQMGNDKSIKCEQNLGHDTMYWYKQDSKKFLKIMFSYNNKELIINETVPNRFSPKSPDKAHLNLHINSLELGDSAVYFCASSSGTGGSIEKLFFGSGTQLSVL.